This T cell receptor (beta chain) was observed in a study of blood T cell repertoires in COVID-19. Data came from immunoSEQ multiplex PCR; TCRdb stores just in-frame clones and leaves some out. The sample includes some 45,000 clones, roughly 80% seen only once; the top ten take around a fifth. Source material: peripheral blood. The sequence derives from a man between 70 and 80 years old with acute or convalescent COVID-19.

This chain's CDR3 is CASRGLGPYEQYF. The CDR3 DNA follows: TGTGCCAGCAGGGGACTGGGCCCCTACGAGCAGTACTTC. This chain connects TRBV28 to TRBJ2-7; D possibly corresponds to TRBD2 (6 bases). The germline CDR1 and CDR2 sequences are MDHEN and SYDVKM. Deletions cut 6 bases from V and 2 bases from J, with 11 bases between. This CDR3 comprises 13 residues.